What follows are 10 T cell receptor beta chains derived from one specimen sequenced in a study of T-cell reconstitution after alpha-beta-depleted transplantation in children. It was with unique molecular identifiers that the TCRbeta library was prepared. In TCRdb, the PCR reads were re-called with MiXCR into one record per CDR3 protein. The sample contains a few hundred thousand distinct CDR3 sequences, 15% to 20% of which appear only once. The sequencing here drew on PBMCs, mostly from graft donor cells, taken 360 days after TCRalphabeta/CD19-depleted stem cell transplant. Receptors were obtained from a boy under two years old who had a stem cell transplant for Wiskott-Aldrich syndrome, so the T cells may come from the graft donor.

The chain has TRBV21-1 and TRBJ2-5; whether TRBD2, the table's D call, matches the DNA was not checked. TRBV21-1 is a documented pseudogene. The CDR3 has 15 residues. CDR3 coding DNA: TGTGCCAGCAGAAAGGATTCGGGGGGGCAACAGACCCAGTACTTC. The encoded protein is CASRKDSGGQQTQYF.

This clonotype was detected ten times or more. J is TRBJ2-6 and V is TRBV12-3 or TRBV12-4, with D perhaps matching TRBD1 (6 bases). The CDR3 is 15 amino acids. V lost 6 bases and J lost 1, with 10 bases in between. As DNA, the CDR3 is TGTGCCAGCAGCCTCACAGGGTCTGGGGCCAACGTCCTGACTTTC. It codes for CASSLTGSGANVLTF.

This clonotype appeared a few times. The rearrangement links TRBV7-2 to TRBJ2-7, with D tentatively TRBD2 (5 bases). The germline V gene encodes CDR1 SGHTA and CDR2 FQGNSA. The CDR3 spans 15 residues. The ends were cut back, 5 bases at V and 2 bases at J, with 16 bases in the middle. CDR3 sequence reads: CASSPGSTSPYEQYF. For the CDR3, the DNA is TGTGCCAGCAGCCCTGGGAGTACCTCCCCCTACGAGCAGTACTTC.

This chain uses TRBV5-6 with TRBJ1-5, with D unresolved. The CDR3 length is 17 residues. Deletions cut 1 base from V and 5 bases from J, with 19 bases between. Per germline, CDR1 SGHDT and CDR2 YYEEEE. Here the CDR3 DNA reads TGTGCCAGCAGCTTGATTCGTTCAGGCCCTTCGGATCAGCCCCAGCATTTT. Translation gives CASSLIRSGPSDQPQHF.

The chain is built from TRBV28 and TRBJ1-6; D gene uncertain. CDR1 is MDHEN and CDR2 is SYDVKM in the germline V gene. The germline V and J ends were trimmed by 1 base and 9 bases, with 16 bases remaining between them. The CDR3 runs 16 residues. The CDR3: CASSLYGGKGRSPLHF. CDR3 coding DNA: TGTGCCAGCAGTTTATACGGCGGGAAAGGGCGTTCACCCCTCCACTTT.

This chain connects TRBV5-1 to TRBJ2-7; a weak D match, TRBD2 (6 bases). Germline CDR1 is SGHRS and CDR2 is YFSETQ. V lost 3 bases, J lost 7 bases, and 11 bases lay in between. This CDR3 is 12 amino acids long. The CDR3, as DNA: TGCGCCAGCAGCTATCGGGCGGGAGAGCAGTACTTC. Its translation: CASSYRAGEQYF.

The chain employs TRBV2 and TRBJ1-6; D remains unclear. Germline CDR1 is SNHLY and CDR2 is FYNNEI. Trimming stripped 7 bases from V and 10 bases from J, with 14 bases between. The CDR3 is 13 amino acids. The CDR3 reads CASIGHRGSPLHF. The CDR3 coding sequence is TGTGCCAGCATAGGCCATAGAGGATCACCCCTCCACTTT.

The chain links TRBV18 to TRBJ2-5; possible D gene TRBD1, 6 bases. The V end lost 6 bases, the J end lost 5 bases, and 16 bases lay between the germline ends. This CDR3 comprises 14 residues. Germline CDR1 and CDR2: KGHSH and LQKENI. The CDR3 loop is CASSHREPEETQYF. DNA of the CDR3: TGTGCCAGCTCTCACAGGGAACCCGAGGAGACCCAGTACTTC.

This chain connects TRBV5-1 to TRBJ1-5; TRBD1 aligns across 10 bases. CDR1 and CDR2 (germline): SGHRS, YFSETQ. This CDR3 region has 15 residues. V trimming: 4 bases; J trimming: 6 bases; junction bases outside the gene matches: 7. The CDR3 sequence: CASSQGTGVGQPQHF. CDR3 nucleotides: TGCGCCAGCAGCCAGGGGACAGGGGTTGGTCAGCCCCAGCATTTT. Based on the CDR3 plus reference TRBV5-1 and TRBJ1-5, the full variable domain is KAGVTQTPRYLIKTRGQQVTLSCSPISGHRSVSWYQQTPGQGLQFLFEYFSETQRNKGNFPGRFSGRQFSNSRSEMNVSTLELGDSALYLCASSQGTGVGQPQHFGDGTRLSIL.

The chain is built from TRBV4-3 and TRBJ2-4; D gene uncertain. This CDR3 is built from 17 residues. The germline V and J ends were trimmed by 3 bases and 0 bases, with 15 bases remaining between them. The germline CDR1 and CDR2 sequences are LGHNA and YSLEER. In DNA, the CDR3 is TGCGCCAGCAGCCAGCAAAATGCCTATCTAGCCAAAAACATTCAGTACTTC. Translation gives CASSQQNAYLAKNIQYF.